The 30 T cell receptor beta chains in this list originate from one sample, sequenced in a study of CD8+CD57+ T cells in acquired aplastic anemia (dated by TCRdb to the late 2010s). Sequencing took place on an Illumina HiSeq 2000. TCR beta VDJ combination and CDR3 sequence profiling used genomic DNA as the template. TCRdb reanalyzed the raw reads on its own, using fastp at Q25 for trimming and MiXCR for clone calling, and kept in-frame beta chains. Every distinct CDR3 protein forms one entry, paired with its most common genes and DNA. This sample gives approximately 98,000 distinct CDR3 sequences in total; about half of them show up just once. 30% to 35% of the sample belongs to the ten largest clones. The specimen was sorted CD4+, CD8+, or CD8+CD57+ T cells (not recorded which) from PBMCs. Every receptor here comes from a human donor in good health, serving as a control.

The V call is TRBV11-1, the J call TRBJ2-7; D ambiguous. Germline assignment: CDR1 SGHAT and CDR2 FQDESV (reference sequence). The CDR3 is made up of 13 amino acids. With 3 bases removed from V and 6 bases from J, the gap between germline ends came to 12 bases. Here the CDR3 DNA reads TGTGCCAGCAGCTTGGCTAGGGCTGGCGAGCAGTACTTC. Protein sequence: CASSLARAGEQYF. Looking up the rest from reference TRBV11-1 and TRBJ2-7 gives the full variable domain: EAEVAQSPRYKITEKSQAVAFWCDPISGHATLYWYRQILGQGPELLVQFQDESVVDDSQLPKDRFSAERLKGVDSTLKIQPAELGDSAMYLCASSLARAGEQYFGPGTRLTVT.

This clonotype was seen more than once but under ten times. A read error may be the cause here, since a much bigger clone is one base away. The chain combines TRBV6-5 with TRBJ2-7; no clear D gene. The CDR3 totals 13 residues. Germline V gene data show CDR1 as MNHEY and CDR2 as SVGAGI. The V end lost 2 bases, the J end lost 3 bases, and 8 bases lay between the germline ends. The CDR3 region is CASSYTVYYEQYF. In nucleotides, the CDR3 is TGTGCCAGCAGTTACACTGTCTACTACGAGCAGTACTTC.

The table lists this clonotype with many counts. The chain has TRBV7-2 and TRBJ2-7; D possibly uses TRBD1 or TRBD2 (6 bases each). Germline-derived CDR1 and CDR2 are SGHTA and FQGNSA. The CDR3 loop spans 15 amino acids. The V and J ends lost 2 bases and 7 bases respectively, with 18 bases between them. The DNA for the CDR3 is TGTGCCAGCAGCTTATCGGCGGGGCAGGGGATAGAGCAGTACTTC. It yields the protein CASSLSAGQGIEQYF. The full variable domain, completed using reference TRBV7-2 and TRBJ2-7, is GAGVSQSPSNKVTEKGKDVELRCDPISGHTALYWYRQSLGQGLEFLIYFQGNSAPDKSGLPSDRFSAERTGGSVSTLTIQRTQQEDSAVYLCASSLSAGQGIEQYFGPGTRLTVT.

This clonotype has more than one count but fewer than ten. A much larger clone is a single base away; this may be a read error. The chain employs TRBV7-6 and TRBJ1-6; no firm D call. The CDR3 spans 18 residues. The germline V and J ends were trimmed by 5 bases and 0 bases, with 17 bases remaining between them. CDR1 is SGHVS and CDR2 is FNYEAQ in the germline V gene. For the CDR3, the DNA is TGTGCCAGCAGCCCGGGCGGGGTGGGGAGCTCCTATAATTCACCCCTCCACTTT. Translation: CASSPGGVGSSYNSPLHF.

This clonotype was picked up a small number of times. One base away lies a much larger clone, so this may be a sequencing read error. CDR3 loop: CASSPFPQYTSPLHF. As DNA, the CDR3 is TGCGCCAGCAGCCCCTTCCCGCAGTATACTTCACCCCTCCACTTT. V is TRBV4-3 and J is TRBJ1-6; D remains unclear. This CDR3 is 15 amino acids long. CDR1 is LGHNA and CDR2 is YSLEER in the germline V gene.

The chain employs TRBV15 and TRBJ2-7; D gene unclear. V was pared by 0 bases and J by 5 bases, with 8 bases between. This CDR3 is built from 13 residues. In germline, CDR1 is LNHNV, CDR2 YYDKDF (reference sequence). The CDR3 here is CATSRDPQDEQYF. CDR3 coding DNA: TGTGCCACCAGCAGAGATCCCCAGGACGAGCAGTACTTC.

This clonotype was observed a single time. The V and J genes are TRBV2 and TRBJ2-5, with 7 bases identical to TRBD1. Germline CDR1 is SNHLY and CDR2 is FYNNEI. V dropped 6 bases and J dropped 7; count of bases not matched to a gene: 8. CDR3 length: 13 amino acids. In DNA, the CDR3 is TGTGCCAGCAGCCCCGACAGGGAAGTGACCCAGTACTTC. Translating it yields CASSPDREVTQYF.

V is TRBV2 and J is TRBJ1-2; D gene uncertain. The CDR3 is 13 residues long. CDR1 is SNHLY and CDR2 is FYNNEI in the germline V gene. V was clipped by 4 bases and J by 4 bases, with 10 bases between them. The CDR3 DNA reads TGTGCCAGCAGTGCATCACGATCCTATGGCTACACCTTC. It encodes CASSASRSYGYTF.

The chain couples TRBV25-1 to TRBJ2-7; D tentatively fits TRBD1 or TRBD2 (6 bases each). This CDR3 contains 15 residues. Trimming took off 4 bases at V and 11 bases at J, with 24 bases between the two ends. Germline loops: CDR1 MGHDK, CDR2 SYGVNS. CDR3 sequence reads: CASSGGAGALRVKYF. The CDR3 region has the DNA TGTGCCAGCAGTGGGGGGGCAGGGGCCCTCCGGGTGAAGTACTTC.

This clonotype has a count of ten or more. V and J are TRBV12-3 or TRBV12-4 and TRBJ2-1; D might be TRBD2 (5 bases). V was clipped by 5 bases and J by 2 bases, with 16 bases between them. This CDR3 is 16 amino acids long. CDR3: CASSAKTTGTYNEQFF. DNA of the CDR3: TGTGCCAGCAGTGCGAAAACGACGGGGACCTACAATGAGCAGTTCTTC.

This clonotype has ten or more counts. The V gene is TRBV9, the J gene TRBJ1-2; possibly TRBD1 for D (6 bases). V dropped 4 bases and J dropped 0 bases, with 13 bases sitting between them. Per germline, CDR1 SGDLS and CDR2 YYNGEE. This CDR3 contains 15 residues. The CDR3 coding sequence is TGTGCCAGCAGCCCAAATGAGGGGGCTAACTATGGCTACACCTTC. The encoded protein is CASSPNEGANYGYTF.

For this clonotype: Mismatch with germline at one junction end may stem from a read error. The V call is TRBV10-2, the J call TRBJ2-3, with D hard to call. The CDR3 consists of 8 residues. Germline V gene sequence: CDR1 WSHSY, CDR2 SAAADI. The CDR3 DNA reads TGCGCCAGCGGCACGAAGGATTTT. This codes for CASGTKDF.

The CDR3 here is CASSLEGPATNYGYTF. CDR3 sequence (DNA): TGTGCCAGCAGCTTAGAGGGGCCTGCCACCAACTATGGCTACACCTTC. The chain uses TRBV7-6 and TRBJ1-2, with D possibly matching TRBD1 (5 bases). The CDR3 loop spans 16 amino acids. Looked up from germline, CDR1 is SGHVS and CDR2 is FNYEAQ. The V gene lost 1 base and the J gene lost 2 bases, with 14 bases spanning the gap.

This clonotype showed up many times. The V gene is TRBV9, the J gene TRBJ2-1; D gene uncertain. The CDR3 runs to 17 residues. Germline values: CDR1 SGDLS, CDR2 YYNGEE. Trimming shortened V by 4 bases and J by 2 bases, and 19 bases separated the two germline ends. The CDR3 loop is CASSPRSGSGTYNEQFF. CDR3 bases: TGTGCCAGCAGCCCCCGTAGTGGTAGTGGGACCTACAATGAGCAGTTCTTC. The full variable domain, in which reference TRBV9 and TRBJ2-1 provide the parts outside the CDR3, is DSGVTQTPKHLITATGQRVTLRCSPRSGDLSVYWYQQSLDQGLQFLIQYYNGEERAKGNILERFSAQQFPDLHSELNLSSLELGDSALYFCASSPRSGSGTYNEQFFGPGTRLTVL.

To note about this clonotype: The CDR3 carries no conserved terminal phenylalanine or tryptophan, so it likely arises from a read error. As DNA, the CDR3 is TGTGCCAGCGGCTCTGGGGCCAACGTCCTGACTCAC. Its protein product is CASGSGANVLTH. The chain joins TRBV9 to TRBJ2-6; D unclear. Trimming removed 7 bases from V and 0 bases from J, with 2 bases in between. The germline V gene encodes CDR1 SGDLS and CDR2 YYNGEE. CDR3 size: 12 residues.

This chain uses TRBV10-3 with TRBJ2-1; TRBD1 agrees at 7 bases. Looked up from germline, CDR1 is ENHRY and CDR2 is SYGVKD. This CDR3 has 14 residues. Germline trimming cut 5 bases from V and 4 bases from J; bases unmatched to any gene: 5. This chain's CDR3 is CAISTGQIYNEQFF. CDR3 nucleotides: TGTGCCATCAGTACGGGACAGATATACAATGAGCAGTTCTTC.

J is TRBJ2-7 and V is TRBV25-1; 10 bases map to TRBD1. Germline CDR1 is MGHDK and CDR2 is SYGVNS. The V and J ends lost 4 bases and 7 bases, in that order; junction bases with no gene match: 4. The CDR3 extends over 13 amino acids. The CDR3 here is CASSALDRGEQYF. The CDR3 DNA sequence: TGTGCCAGCAGTGCTTTGGACAGGGGGGAGCAGTACTTC.

This clonotype was seen at least ten times. The V call is TRBV19, the J call TRBJ2-1, with D tentatively TRBD2 (6 bases). The germline V gene encodes CDR1 LNHDA and CDR2 SQIVND (reference sequence). This CDR3 is built from 16 residues. The V end was cut by 5 bases, the J end by 0 bases, with 14 bases between. Here the CDR3 reads CASSPADGSSYNEQFF. For the CDR3, the DNA is TGTGCCAGTAGTCCTGCTGACGGGAGCTCCTACAATGAGCAGTTCTTC.

This clonotype was seen many times. This rearrangement joins TRBV5-1 to TRBJ1-1; D gene uncertain. This CDR3 contains 14 residues. V was trimmed by 0 bases and J by 5 bases, leaving 11 bases between them. Germline loops: CDR1 SGHRS, CDR2 YFSETQ. CDR3 coding DNA: TGCGCCAGCAGCTTGGACCAGGCGGGGACTGAAGCTTTCTTT. It is translated as CASSLDQAGTEAFF.

The CDR3 sequence: CASSAGDSYNYGYTF. Here the CDR3 DNA reads TGTGCCAGCAGCGCCGGGGACAGCTATAACTATGGCTACACCTTC. The rearrangement links TRBV9 to TRBJ1-2; 7 nucleotides agree with TRBD1. Trimming removed 3 bases from V and 1 base from J; junction bases left unmatched: 6. Germline-derived CDR1 and CDR2 are SGDLS and YYNGEE. This CDR3 has 15 amino acids.

The CDR3 bases are TGTGCCAGTACCATGAGACCAGAACAGCACACTGAAGCTTTCTTT. Translated, it gives CASTMRPEQHTEAFF. The rearrangement joins TRBV19 to TRBJ1-1, with no clear D. CDR1 and CDR2 (germline): LNHDA, SQIVND (reference sequence). V was clipped by 7 bases and J by 3 bases, with 18 bases between them. The CDR3 spans 15 residues.

This clonotype was counted a few times. CDR3 DNA sequence: TGTGCCAGCAGCTTAGCCCTGTCCTACGAGCAGTACTTC. Encoded protein: CASSLALSYEQYF. This chain links TRBV7-9 with TRBJ2-7; D remains unclear. In germline, CDR1 is SEHNR, CDR2 FQNEAQ (reference sequence). Trimming stripped 0 bases from V and 1 base from J, with 4 bases between. The CDR3 sequence is 13 residues long. The full variable domain, in which reference TRBV7-9 and TRBJ2-7 provide the parts outside the CDR3, is DTGVSQNPRHKITKRGQNVTFRCDPISEHNRLYWYRQTLGQGPEFLTYFQNEAQLEKSRLLSDRFSAERPKGSFSTLEIQRTEQGDSAMYLCASSLALSYEQYFGPGTRLTVT.

This rearrangement joins TRBV11-2 to TRBJ2-3, with 15 bases fitting TRBD2. Germline V lookup: CDR1 SGHAT, CDR2 FQNNGV. V shed 2 bases and J 3 bases; nucleotides not matched to a gene: 3. The CDR3 extends over 17 amino acids. The CDR3 here is CASSLFGTSGGTDTQYF. CDR3 in DNA: TGTGCCAGCAGCTTATTTGGGACTAGCGGGGGGACAGATACGCAGTATTTT. The full variable domain, completed using reference TRBV11-2 and TRBJ2-3, is EAGVAQSPRYKIIEKRQSVAFWCNPISGHATLYWYQQILGQGPKLLIQFQNNGVVDDSQLPKDRFSAERLKGVDSTLKIQPAKLEDSAVYLCASSLFGTSGGTDTQYFGPGTRLTVL.

This clonotype appeared a few times. The genes are TRBV6-5 and TRBJ2-2; D is uncertain. Trimming left V 0 bases short and J 6 bases short, with 8 bases between. From germline, CDR1 is MNHEY and CDR2 SVGAGI. This CDR3 has 14 residues. The CDR3 DNA follows: TGTGCCAGCAGTTACTCGCAGCTGCCCGGGGAGCTGTTTTTT. Protein product: CASSYSQLPGELFF.

This clonotype came up many times. The chain recombines TRBV9 with TRBJ2-6; D unclear. V was cut by 3 bases and J by 1 base, with 8 bases left in between. CDR1 is SGDLS and CDR2 is YYNGEE in the germline V gene. The CDR3 contains 15 residues. DNA for the CDR3: TGTGCCAGCAGCGCCTTTAAATCTGGGGCCAACGTCCTGACTTTC. This codes for CASSAFKSGANVLTF.

This chain joins TRBV2 and TRBJ2-1; D is unresolved. Germline V gives CDR1 SNHLY, CDR2 FYNNEI. The CDR3 is 12 amino acids. V lost 5 bases and J 6 bases, leaving 8 bases between the germline ends. The CDR3 sequence is CASSLWGNEQFF. The CDR3 nucleotides read TGTGCCAGCAGTTTATGGGGCAATGAGCAGTTCTTC.

This clonotype was observed at least ten times. The rearrangement links TRBV12-3 or TRBV12-4 to TRBJ2-5, with 7 nucleotides matching TRBD1. V lost 6 bases, J lost 3 bases, and 7 bases stayed unmatched. The CDR3 totals 14 residues. CDR3 nucleotides: TGTGCCAGCAGAGGTGGAACAGGGGAAGAGACCCAGTACTTC. The encoded protein is CASRGGTGEETQYF.

The chain joins TRBV7-9 to TRBJ1-6, with D perhaps TRBD1 (6 bases). With 3 bases removed from V and 6 bases from J, the gap between germline ends came to 9 bases. The V gene's germline CDR1 is SEHNR and CDR2 FQNEAQ (reference sequence). This CDR3 comprises 14 residues. The CDR3 bases are TGTGCCAGCAGCTTCGGGGGGCTTAATTCACCCCTCCACTTT. This gives the protein CASSFGGLNSPLHF.

The V and J genes are TRBV27 and TRBJ1-1; 9 bases are shared with TRBD1. This CDR3 is built from 16 residues. The V and J ends lost 6 bases and 1 base, in that order; junction bases with no gene match: 9. Germline V gives CDR1 MNHEY, CDR2 SMNVEV (reference sequence). The CDR3 DNA reads as TGTGCCAGCAGACCTTTTACAGGGGGCGCGAACACTGAAGCTTTCTTT. It encodes CASRPFTGGANTEAFF.

This chain uses TRBV19 with TRBJ2-7; 10 bases match TRBD1. CDR1 and CDR2 from the germline V gene are LNHDA and SQIVND (reference sequence). The V and J ends lost 4 bases and 4 bases, in that order; junction bases with no gene match: 4. The CDR3 has 14 residues. CDR3 nucleotide sequence: TGTGCCAGTAGTACTGGGACAGGGGTGTACGAGCAGTACTTC. Translating it yields CASSTGTGVYEQYF. The full variable domain, rest sourced from reference TRBV19 and TRBJ2-7, is DGGITQSPKYLFRKEGQNVTLSCEQNLNHDAMYWYRQDPGQGLRLIYYSQIVNDFQKGDIAEGYSVSREKKESFPLTVTSAQKNPTAFYLCASSTGTGVYEQYFGPGTRLTVT.